This TCR beta chain was retrieved from a study of immune cell composition in non-small cell lung cancer. Generated by immunoSEQ multiplex PCR, the TCRdb table keeps only in-frame clones and is missing some. The sample has 13,000 or so clones; approximately 80% are singletons. Germline V gene sequence: CDR1 SGHTA, CDR2 FQGNSA. V trimming: 5 bases; J trimming: 4 bases; junction bases outside the gene matches: 10. This CDR3 is 16 amino acids long. The sequence was collected from a human donor with non-small cell lung cancer. Sequences were obtained from lung tumor tissue. The chain joins TRBV7-2 to TRBJ2-1; 8 positions match TRBD2. Here the CDR3 DNA reads TGTGCCAGCAGCCGCGGAGCGGGAGCATCTTACAATGAGCAGTTCTTC. Residues: CASSRGAGASYNEQFF.